This T cell receptor beta chain comes out of a study of cytomegalovirus exposure and HLA in healthy donors. Overall study findings and caveats: In a later analysis, the majority of CMV-associated beta chains seemingly showed HLA restriction.

This clone was seen once. No antigen is known for it. CDR3 length equals 13 residues. J gave up 8 bases and V 5 bases, and 7 bases lay outside the gene matches. The germline V gene encodes CDR1 LNHDA and CDR2 SQIVND (reference sequence). Primers included in the PCR were 60 Vbeta and 13 Jbeta primers. Sequenced by immunoSEQ multiplex PCR; TCRdb stores in-frame clones only, minus some. Here the sample spans roughly 180,000 clones, about 79% being singletons. The sequence was collected from a female donor in good health and CMV-seronegative. The gene calls are TRBV19 and TRBJ1-1; 8 positions match TRBD1. Sequencing input: PBMCs. The CDR3 DNA follows: TGTGCCAGTAGTGGACACAGGGGGTCAGAAGCTTTCTTT. Its protein is CASSGHRGSEAFF.